These 7 T cell receptor beta chains originate from one sample sequenced in a study of blood T cell repertoires in COVID-19. Measured with immunoSEQ multiplex PCR; TCRdb has only the in-frame clones, and not every one. This table has about 230,000 clones, over 70% appearing once. Material for sequencing was peripheral blood. The receptors come from a woman aged 80 or over with acute or convalescent COVID-19.

The sample holds a few counts of this clone. The J gene is TRBJ2-7, the V gene TRBV3-1 (or the pseudogene TRBV3-2); D is uncertain. Germline V gives CDR1 LGHDT, CDR2 YNNKEL (reference sequence). The CDR3 contains 14 residues. Trimming took 0 bases from V and 9 from J, leaving 15 bases between them. The chain's CDR3 is CASSQDLRGPGQYF. DNA of the CDR3: TGTGCCAGCAGCCAAGATCTTAGAGGTCCGGGGCAGTACTTC.

V is TRBV6-5 and J is TRBJ1-4; 11 bases fit TRBD1. The germline V gene has CDR1 MNHEY and CDR2 SVGAGI. Unmatched junction bases numbered 3, after V lost 1 base and J lost 8 bases. The CDR3 extends over 15 amino acids. The CDR3 reads CASSYWTGGREKLFF. DNA of the CDR3: TGTGCCAGCAGTTACTGGACAGGGGGCAGAGAAAAACTGTTTTTT.

This clone has only a few counts. V and J are TRBV27 and TRBJ2-7, with 10 bases aligning to TRBD2. The CDR3 totals 16 residues. Germline V gene lookup returns CDR1 MNHEY and CDR2 SMNVEV (reference sequence). The ends lost 0 bases at V and 4 bases at J; junction bases unmatched: 6. This chain's CDR3 is CASSLSGSSGRYEQYF. The CDR3 DNA reads TGTGCCAGCAGTTTATCCGGGTCTAGCGGGAGATACGAGCAGTACTTC.

The gene calls are TRBV7-2 and TRBJ2-4; 8 nucleotides match TRBD1. V dropped 6 bases and J dropped 6; count of bases not matched to a gene: 10. Germline CDR1 SGHTA, CDR2 FQGNSA. The CDR3 totals 15 residues. CDR3 coding DNA: TGTGCCAGCAGTCAAGGGGGACAGGCGGGAAACATTCAGTACTTC. Translation: CASSQGGQAGNIQYF.

The chain recombines TRBV5-1 with TRBJ2-3, with no clear D. The germline V gene has CDR1 SGHRS and CDR2 YFSETQ. This CDR3 is built from 17 residues. V gave up 3 bases and J gave up 2 bases, with 19 bases separating them. The CDR3 region has the DNA TGCGCCAGCAGCTACCGATACGACTCGAAGGACACAGATACGCAGTATTTT. This gives the protein CASSYRYDSKDTDTQYF.

This clone was counted many times. The CDR3 protein is CASSLESGSRAEQYF. The DNA for the CDR3 is TGTGCCAGCAGCTTAGAAAGCGGGAGTCGGGCCGAGCAGTACTTC. The V gene is TRBV11-2, the J gene TRBJ2-7; 8 bases match TRBD2. The junction had 7 bases not matched to a gene; V was cut back by 0 bases and J by 6 bases. The CDR3 is 15 residues long. Germline lookup yields CDR1 SGHAT and CDR2 FQNNGV.

The chain employs TRBV28 and TRBJ1-1, with no clear D. Trimming stripped 4 bases from V and 5 bases from J, with 11 bases between. The length of the CDR3 is 13 residues. Germline V gives CDR1 MDHEN, CDR2 SYDVKM. CDR3 nucleotides: TGTGCCAGCAGTTCCCCCGGGAGGACTGAAGCTTTCTTT. This encodes CASSSPGRTEAFF.